This T cell receptor beta chain stems from a study of PD-L1 blockade in urothelial cancer. Study-level information: Blood was tested 3 weeks (second dose) and 6 weeks into treatment. Blood gave a median about 150,000 T cells.

Sequencing used immunoSEQ multiplex PCR; TCRdb keeps in-frame clones, though not all of them. The table includes about 120,000 clones, more than 85% detected once. Points on this clone: The antigen is not known.

Study-wide results and limits: Blood TCR clonality below the median before treatment was a predictor of better survival.

The time point here: peripheral blood 6 weeks after treatment start. Between the trimmed V and J ends, which lost 6 bases and 0 bases, there was a span of 12 bases. This CDR3 is 15 amino acids long. The germline V gene has CDR1 MNHNS and CDR2 SASEGT. The chain combines TRBV6-1 with TRBJ1-3; unclear D gene. The sample consisted of PBMCs, taken around atezolizumab (anti-PD-L1) treatment. This receptor was taken from a man between 60 and 75 years old with urothelial cancer. CDR3: CASRKRAGSGNTIYF. CDR3 in DNA: TGTGCCAGCAGAAAAAGGGCGGGCTCTGGAAACACCATATATTTT.